This record covers a single T cell receptor (beta chain). Adults between roughly 18 and 89 years of age took part from 24 US areas. Participants' reported clinical history set cohort assignment. What the recovered Cohort 3 donors had was two negative PCRs, clearance, or symptom resolution. The data originate from a study of blood T cell repertoires in COVID-19. Study background: PBMCs, B-cell-depleted T cells, or T cells provided the cDNA or gDNA that made up the material.

The V segment lost 5 bases and the J segment 1 base; nucleotides outside the gene matches: 3. The CDR3 spans 15 residues. Looked up from germline, CDR1 is LNHDA and CDR2 is SQIVND (reference sequence). Profiling relied on immunoSEQ multiplex PCR, and the TCRdb table lists in-frame clones only, not all of them. The repertoire consists of about 350,000 clones, with about 90% occurring once and the leading ten covering 1%. The chain couples TRBV19 to TRBJ2-3; 10 bases agree with TRBD1. This TCR derives from a woman aged 25 to 39 who had recovered from COVID-19. The sequencing input was PBMCs or T cells enriched from blood (not recorded which). The DNA of the CDR3 is TGTGCCAGTAGTCAAGGGACAGGGGGCACAGATACGCAGTATTTT. It specifies CASSQGTGGTDTQYF.